This T cell receptor beta chain was sequenced for a study of cytomegalovirus exposure and HLA in healthy donors. Study results and limitations: According to a subsequent analysis, TCR clusters from the first cohort were inclined to appear together in the 120 validation repertoires.

The table lists this clone with a count of one. What it binds is not known. Clones were sequenced by immunoSEQ multiplex PCR, and TCRdb holds only the in-frame ones, with some missing. Seen here are around 120,000 clones, 86% observed once, and the top ten hold 4.5% to 6%. Sequenced: PBMCs. This clonotype originated in a man in his late teens or twenties in good health and CMV-seronegative.

DNA of the CDR3: TGTGCCTGCCGAACTAGCGGGAGGCTCTATGAGCAGTTCTTC. Its translation: CACRTSGRLYEQFF. V is TRBV30 and J is TRBJ2-1, with TRBD2 identical over 12 bases. Trimming cost V 6 bases and J 8 bases; bases outside gene matches: 8. CDR3 size: 14 residues. Germline assignment: CDR1 GTSNPN and CDR2 SVGIG (reference sequence).